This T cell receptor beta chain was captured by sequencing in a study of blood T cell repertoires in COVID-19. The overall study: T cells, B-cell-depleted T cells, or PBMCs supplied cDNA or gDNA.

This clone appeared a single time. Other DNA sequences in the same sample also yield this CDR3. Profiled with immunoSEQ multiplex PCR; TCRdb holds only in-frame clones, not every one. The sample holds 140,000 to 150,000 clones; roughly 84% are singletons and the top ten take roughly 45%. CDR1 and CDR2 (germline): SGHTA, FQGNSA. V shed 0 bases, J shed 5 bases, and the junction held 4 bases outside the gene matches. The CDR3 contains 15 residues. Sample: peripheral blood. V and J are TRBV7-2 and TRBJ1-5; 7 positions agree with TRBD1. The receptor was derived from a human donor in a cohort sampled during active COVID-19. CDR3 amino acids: CASSLALGGDQPQHF. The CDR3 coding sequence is TGTGCCAGCAGCTTAGCGCTAGGGGGCGATCAGCCCCAGCATTTT.